These T cell receptor beta chains were read from a single sample in a study of beta chain features in type 1 diabetes. Profiling relied on immunoSEQ multiplex PCR, and the TCRdb table lists in-frame clones only, not all of them. The table has some 400,000 clones, over 12% seen once; the top ten hold about 0.02%. Sequenced sample: naive CD4+ T cells from blood. The receptors derive from a woman aged 18-29 years in good health. Each CDR3 is given with its conserved first and last residue. A D gene is named only where the DNA matches it firmly. Only some rows state a clone size, as once, few, many or a class for expanded clones.

>.|TRBJ2-1|TRBV14|few
TGTGCCAGCAGCCGAAGACTTTTAGCGGAGAACAATGAGCAGTTCTTC
CASSRRLLAENNEQFF
>TRBD1|TRBJ2-5|TRBV5-4|few
TGTGCCAGCAGCCGGACAGGGGGCGTCGAGACCCAGTACTTC
CASSRTGGVETQYF
>.|TRBJ2-1|TRBV7-9|few
TGTGCCAGCAGCTTAGTTTCGGTAGCCGCCAATGAGCAGTTCTTC
CASSLVSVAANEQFF
>.|TRBJ1-1|TRBV29-1|.
TGCAGCGTTCTCAGGGTTCTGGACACTGAAGCTTTCTTT
CSVLRVLDTEAFF
>.|TRBJ2-1|TRBV7-2|few
TGTGCCAGCAGATCGGACAACAATGAGCAGTTCTTC
CASRSDNNEQFF
>.|TRBJ2-1|TRBV27|.
TGTGCCAGCACTAACACAGGGGGCAGCGGGAGAAGGGGTGAGCAGTTCTTC
CASTNTGGSGRRGEQFF
>.|TRBJ2-1|TRBV5-1|few
TGCGCCAGCAGCTTGTGGAGCCACAATGAGCAGTTCTTC
CASSLWSHNEQFF
>.|TRBJ2-3|TRBV1|few
TGCACCAGCAGCCGCGCCGGGACTAGCGCCGTACTGGACACAGATACGCAGTATTTT
CTSSRAGTSAVLDTDTQYF
>.|TRBJ2-5|TRBV4-2|few
TGTGCCAGCAGCCAAGATCCAGGGTTTGGAGAGACCCAGTACTTC
CASSQDPGFGETQYF
>.|TRBJ1-5|TRBV5-6|.
TGTGCCAGCAGCCGTAACCAGTATCAGCCCCAGCATTTT
CASSRNQYQPQHF
>TRBD2|TRBJ2-1|TRBV29-1|few
TGCAGCGTTGACGGACTAGCGGGACTCAATGAGCAGTTCTTC
CSVDGLAGLNEQFF
>TRBD2|TRBJ2-3|TRBV9|few
TGTGCCAGCAGCTCCAGGACTAGCGGGGATACGCAGTATTTT
CASSSRTSGDTQYF
>.|TRBJ2-7|TRBV15|few
TGTGCCACCAGCAGAGTTCCCATCTTAGGGGCCTACGAGCAGTACTTC
CATSRVPILGAYEQYF
>.|TRBJ1-5|TRBV11-2|.
TGTGCCAGCAGCTTGCAGGGTTCCAATCAGCCCCAGCATTTT
CASSLQGSNQPQHF
>.|TRBJ2-7|TRBV29-1|.
TGCAGCGTTGTCCGGGACTTCGAGCAGTACTTC
CSVVRDFEQYF
>TRBD2|TRBJ2-1|TRBV10-3|.
TGTGCCATCAGCCAAGGGACTAGCGGGTACAAGCAGTTCTTC
CAISQGTSGYKQFF
>TRBD1|TRBJ1-1|TRBV30|few
TGTGCCTGGGGCCGACAGGGAGACACTGAAGCTTTCTTT
CAWGRQGDTEAFF
>.|TRBJ1-5|TRBV30|.
TGTGCCTGGAATACAGGGAACGGGCAGCCCCAGCATTTT
CAWNTGNGQPQHF
>.|TRBJ1-1|TRBV6-5|.
TGTGCCAGCAGACGATCAGGGGAGACCACTGAAGCTTTCTTT
CASRRSGETTEAFF
>TRBD1|TRBJ2-7|TRBV7-3|.
TGTGCCAGCAGCTTGACAGGGGGAAGCTACGAGCAGTACTTC
CASSLTGGSYEQYF
>.|TRBJ2-1|TRBV19|.
TGTGCCAGTAGTATTTGGGGCGTAGGGTCCTACAATGAGCAGTTCTTC
CASSIWGVGSYNEQFF
>.|TRBJ1-5|TRBV28|.
TGTGCCAGCAGTTTCATAACAGGGACTAGCAATCAGCCCCAGCATTTT
CASSFITGTSNQPQHF
>.|TRBJ2-1|TRBV29-1|few
TGCAGCGTTTCCCGGGACTCCCCGCAGCAGTTCTTC
CSVSRDSPQQFF
>TRBD2|TRBJ2-7|TRBV5-4|few
TGTGCCAGCAGCTTATCCGGGACTAGCGGGAGGGCCTTTCACTTC
CASSLSGTSGRAFHF
>.|TRBJ1-5|TRBV7-3|.
TGTGCCAGCAGCTTACACCAGGGGCATAATCAGCCCCAGCATTTT
CASSLHQGHNQPQHF
>TRBD2|TRBJ2-7|TRBV5-1|.
TGCGCCAGCCGGTTTCAAAGCGGGATTCGCTACGAGCAGTACTTC
CASRFQSGIRYEQYF
>.|TRBJ2-4|TRBV7-9|.
TGTGCCAGCAGCTTGGGTCTAGGGGTCAGGGGAGGGCAAAACATTCAGTACTTC
CASSLGLGVRGGQNIQYF
>.|TRBJ2-5|TRBV10-3|few
TGTGCCATCAGTTCTAGTAGCGCACTCCAAGAGACCCAGTACTTC
CAISSSSALQETQYF
>.|TRBJ2-3|TRBV5-1|.
TGCGCCAGCAGCTTAACGGGGACAGATACGCAGTATTTT
CASSLTGTDTQYF
>.|TRBJ2-1|TRBV28|.
TGTGCCAGCAGAACTAGTTTTAGGAATGAGCAGTTCTTC
CASRTSFRNEQFF
>TRBD2|TRBJ2-4|TRBV18|once
TGTGCCAGCTCACCACCTGCGGGGGTCAAAAACATTCAGTACTTC
CASSPPAGVKNIQYF
>.|TRBJ1-5|TRBV2|.
TGTGCCAGCAGTGATGCGGGCTTCAAGGTTCAGCCCCAGCATTTT
CASSDAGFKVQPQHF
>.|TRBJ1-5|TRBV23-1|few
TGCGCCAGCAGTCAATTTTTAGGACAGCCTAATAGCAATCAGCCCCAGCATTTT
CASSQFLGQPNSNQPQHF
>.|TRBJ2-7|TRBV4-1|once
TGCGCCAGCAGCCAAGTAGCTAGTCAGGGCTACGAGCAGTACTTC
CASSQVASQGYEQYF
>TRBD1|TRBJ2-2|TRBV9|few
TGTGCCAGCAGCGTAGTCAGGGGGACCGGGGAGCTGTTTTTT
CASSVVRGTGELFF
>.|TRBJ2-3|TRBV29-1|.
TGCAGCGTTGCGTGGCGGAGCACAGATACGCAGTATTTT
CSVAWRSTDTQYF
>TRBD2|TRBJ2-1|TRBV28|.
TGTGCCAGCAGTCCCACGGGCGGGAGGGCCAATGAGCAGTTCTTC
CASSPTGGRANEQFF
>.|TRBJ1-1|TRBV7-9|few
TGTGCCAGCAGCCGCGGACAGAACACTGAAGCTTTCTTT
CASSRGQNTEAFF
>.|TRBJ1-2|TRBV29-1|few
TGCAGCGTAGAACGTCCTGTGACAGCTATCAATGGCTACACCTTC
CSVERPVTAINGYTF
>TRBD2|TRBJ2-7|TRBV28|.
TGTGCCAGCAGCGCTGGACTAGCGGGTTTCAACGAGCAGTACTTC
CASSAGLAGFNEQYF
>.|TRBJ1-5|TRBV10-3|few
TGTGCCATCAGTGAGTCGACTCGACCGGGAACTCAGCCCCAGCATTTT
CAISESTRPGTQPQHF
>.|TRBJ2-7|TRBV20-1|.
TGCAGTGCTAGCCCATCCTACGAGCAGTACTTC
CSASPSYEQYF
>TRBD2|TRBJ2-1|TRBV30|few
TGTGCCTGGAGTCATTCTAGCGGTAGCTACAATGAGCAGTTCTTC
CAWSHSSGSYNEQFF
>TRBD2|TRBJ2-1|TRBV13|few
TGTGCCAGCAGCTTTAGGAGCGGGAGTTCTGAGCAGTTCTTC
CASSFRSGSSEQFF
>TRBD2|TRBJ2-7|TRBV19|.
TGTGCCAGTAACGCCTTAGCGGGAGGCGAGCAGTACTTC
CASNALAGGEQYF
>TRBD1|TRBJ1-2|TRBV30|few
TGTGCCTGGAGTACCCTCCGGGACAGGGTTGTTCGTGGCTACACCTTC
CAWSTLRDRVVRGYTF
>.|TRBJ2-5|TRBV5-1|.
TGCGCCAGCAGTCCGAGGACAGCAGCCGGAGCCCAGTACTTC
CASSPRTAAGAQYF
>TRBD2|TRBJ2-3|TRBV28|.
TGTGCCAGCAGTTTCCCTCACCAGGGACTAGCGGGATATACAGATACGCAGTATTTT
CASSFPHQGLAGYTDTQYF